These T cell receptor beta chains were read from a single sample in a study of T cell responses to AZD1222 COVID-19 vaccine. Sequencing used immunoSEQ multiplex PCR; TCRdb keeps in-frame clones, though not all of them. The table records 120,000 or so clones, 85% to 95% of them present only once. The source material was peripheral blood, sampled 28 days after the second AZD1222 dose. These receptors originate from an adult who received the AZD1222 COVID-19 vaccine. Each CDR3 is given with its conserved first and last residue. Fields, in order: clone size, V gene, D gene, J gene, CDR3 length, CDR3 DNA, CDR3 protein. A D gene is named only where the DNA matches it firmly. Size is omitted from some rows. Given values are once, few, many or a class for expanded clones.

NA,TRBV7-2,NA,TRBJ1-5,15,TGTGCCAGCAGCCCCGGATCATCCTCCATGCAGCCCCAGCATTTT,CASSPGSSSMQPQHF
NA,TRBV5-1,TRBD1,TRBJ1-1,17,TGCGCCAGCAGCTTGGGGGACAGGGGATTAGGGAACACTGAAGCTTTCTTT,CASSLGDRGLGNTEAFF
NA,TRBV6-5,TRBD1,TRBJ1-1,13,TGTGCCAGCAGCCAACCCGGGACAGCCCTAGCTTTCTTT,CASSQPGTALAFF
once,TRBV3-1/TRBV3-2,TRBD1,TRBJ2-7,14,TGTGCCAGCAGCCCGACGACAGGGTCCTACGAGCAGTACTTC,CASSPTTGSYEQYF
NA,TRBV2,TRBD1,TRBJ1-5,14,TGTGCCAGCAGTTTTCAGGGGGCAGGTCAGCCCCAGCATTTT,CASSFQGAGQPQHF
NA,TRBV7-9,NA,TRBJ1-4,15,TGTGCCAGCAGCTTAGCGCGAGGGGTGAACGAAAAACTGTTTTTT,CASSLARGVNEKLFF
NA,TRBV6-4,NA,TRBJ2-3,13,TGTGCCAGCAGTGACTCGGGTGCAGATACGCAGTATTTT,CASSDSGADTQYF
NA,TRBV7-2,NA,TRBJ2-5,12,TGTGCCAGCAGCTTAGCGCCGGAGACCCAGTACTTC,CASSLAPETQYF
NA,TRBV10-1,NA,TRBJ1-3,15,TGCGCCAGCAGTGATCCCGGGGACGGAGGAAACACCATATATTTT,CASSDPGDGGNTIYF
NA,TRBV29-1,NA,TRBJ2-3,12,TGCAGCGAATCCGAGGGCACAGATACGCAGTATTTT,CSESEGTDTQYF
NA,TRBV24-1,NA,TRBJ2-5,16,TGTGCCACCAGTAGGCTCAGGGAGGAGCACCAAGAGACCCAGTACTTC,CATSRLREEHQETQYF
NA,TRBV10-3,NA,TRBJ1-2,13,TGTGCCATCAGTGAATGGCAGGGGTCTGGCTACACCTTC,CAISEWQGSGYTF
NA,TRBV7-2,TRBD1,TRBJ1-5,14,TGTGCCAGCAGCTCCGTAGACAGGGTAGGTCCCCAGCATTTT,CASSSVDRVGPQHF
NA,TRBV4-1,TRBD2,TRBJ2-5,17,TGCGCCAGCAGCCAAGTGATAGGGACTAGGGCACAAGAGACCCAGTACTTC,CASSQVIGTRAQETQYF
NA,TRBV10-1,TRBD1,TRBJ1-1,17,TGCGCCAGCAGTGAGACTCCCGGGGGACAGGGTCTCACTGAAGCTTTCTTT,CASSETPGGQGLTEAFF
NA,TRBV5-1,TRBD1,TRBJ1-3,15,TGCGCCAGCAGCTTGCAGGGGGAACCTGGAAACACCATATATTTT,CASSLQGEPGNTIYF
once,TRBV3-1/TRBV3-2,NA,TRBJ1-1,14,TGTGCCAGCAGCCAACGTCAACCGATCACTGAAGCTTTCTTT,CASSQRQPITEAFF
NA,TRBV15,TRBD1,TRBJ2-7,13,TGTGCCACCAGCAGGGACAGGTATGGCGAGCAGTACTTC,CATSRDRYGEQYF
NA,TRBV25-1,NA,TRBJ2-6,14,TGTGCCAGCAGTGGGGATAATGGGGCCAACGTCCTGACTTTC,CASSGDNGANVLTF
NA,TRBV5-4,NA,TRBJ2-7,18,TGTGCCAGCAGCCGACGGACTTCTCCCGGAGTTGCTTCCTACGAGCAGTACTTC,CASSRRTSPGVASYEQYF
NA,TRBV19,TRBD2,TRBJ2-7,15,TGTGCCAGTAGAGAGGGACTAGCGGGTTCCTACGAGCAGTACTTC,CASREGLAGSYEQYF
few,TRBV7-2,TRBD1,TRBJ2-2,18,TGTGCCAGCAGCTTCGCTTTCGACAGGGGGCAGAACACCGGGGAGCTGTTTTTT,CASSFAFDRGQNTGELFF
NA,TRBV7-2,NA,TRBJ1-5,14,TGTGCCAGCAGCTTACGCAGGGGTAATCAGCCCCAGCATTTT,CASSLRRGNQPQHF
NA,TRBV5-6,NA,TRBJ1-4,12,TGTGCCAGCAGCTTAGGGGATGAAAAACTGTTTTTT,CASSLGDEKLFF
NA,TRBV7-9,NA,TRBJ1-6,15,TGTGCCGTTATTGGGATGAGCTCCTATAATTCACCCCTCCACTTT,CAVIGMSSYNSPLHF
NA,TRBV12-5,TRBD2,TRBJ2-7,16,TGTGCTAGTGGTTTGGTACGGGCTAGCGGGTTTTACGAGCAGTACTTC,CASGLVRASGFYEQYF
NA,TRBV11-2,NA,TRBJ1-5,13,TGTGCCAGCAGCTTAGTTACGGATCAGCCCCAGCATTTT,CASSLVTDQPQHF
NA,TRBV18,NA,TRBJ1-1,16,TGTGCCAGCTCACCACCCTGGGGGGGCATGAACACTGAAGCTTTCTTT,CASSPPWGGMNTEAFF
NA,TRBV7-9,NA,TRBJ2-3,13,TGTGCCAGCAGCTTTTTCGACACAGATACGCAGTATTTT,CASSFFDTDTQYF
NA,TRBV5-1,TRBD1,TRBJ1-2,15,TGCGCCAGCAGCTTGGCCGGGACAGGGGGCCATGGCTACACCTTC,CASSLAGTGGHGYTF
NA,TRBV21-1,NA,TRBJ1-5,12,TGTGCCATTTCACGAAGCAATCAGCCCCAGCATTTT,CAISRSNQPQHF
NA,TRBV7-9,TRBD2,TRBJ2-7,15,TGTGCCAGCAGCTCTCCAGAGACTAGCAAGGGCGAGCAGTACTTC,CASSSPETSKGEQYF
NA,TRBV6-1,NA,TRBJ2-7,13,TGTGCCAGCAGTTTGGCCCCCTCCTACGAGCAGTACTTC,CASSLAPSYEQYF
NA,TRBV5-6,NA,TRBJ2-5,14,TGTGCCAGCAGCTGGGGACGGGGCTACGAGACCCAGTACTTC,CASSWGRGYETQYF
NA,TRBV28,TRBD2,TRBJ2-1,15,TGTGCCAGCGGGGGGGGACTAGCGGGAAACAATGAGCAGTTCTTC,CASGGGLAGNNEQFF
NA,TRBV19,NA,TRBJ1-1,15,TGTGCCAGTAGTACACCCGGGAGGGCAAACACTGAAGCTTTCTTT,CASSTPGRANTEAFF
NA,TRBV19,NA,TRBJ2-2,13,TGTGCCAGTAGCCTCAGGGGGGCCGGGGAGCTGTTTTTT,CASSLRGAGELFF
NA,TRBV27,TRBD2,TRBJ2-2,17,TGTGCCAGCAGTTCCCCTGGGACTAGCGGGAGCGCCGGGGAGCTGTTTTTT,CASSSPGTSGSAGELFF
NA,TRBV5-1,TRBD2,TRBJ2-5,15,TGCGCCAGCACCTCTAGCGGGAGATTGGGGGAGACCCAGTACTTC,CASTSSGRLGETQYF
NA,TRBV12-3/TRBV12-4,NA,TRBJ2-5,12,TGTGCCAGCAGTTTAATTGGGGAGACCCAGTACTTC,CASSLIGETQYF
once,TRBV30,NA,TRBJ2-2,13,TGTGCCGGGAAAAGCGAAAACACCGGGGAGCTGTTTTTT,CAGKSENTGELFF
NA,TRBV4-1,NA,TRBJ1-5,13,TGCGCCAGCAGCCAAGGCAGCAATCAGCCCCAGCATTTT,CASSQGSNQPQHF
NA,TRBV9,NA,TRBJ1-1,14,TGTGCCAGCAGGGCCAGGGATCCCTTTACTGAAGCTTTCTTT,CASRARDPFTEAFF
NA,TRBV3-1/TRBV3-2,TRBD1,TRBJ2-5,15,TGTGCCAGCACCGCGGACAGGGGTCTGCGCGAGACCCAGTACTTC,CASTADRGLRETQYF
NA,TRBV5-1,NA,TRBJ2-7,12,TGCGCCAGCAGCTCGGGGAGTTACGAGCAGTACTTC,CASSSGSYEQYF
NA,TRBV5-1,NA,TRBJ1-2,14,TGCGCCAGCAGCTTTGGGGGACACAGGGATGGCTACACCTTC,CASSFGGHRDGYTF
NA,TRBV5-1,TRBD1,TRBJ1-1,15,TGCGCCAGCAGCTGGGGACAGGGGTTAAGCACTGAAGCTTTCTTT,CASSWGQGLSTEAFF
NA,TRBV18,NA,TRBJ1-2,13,TGTGCCAGCTCCCTTGACAGTAACTATGGCTACACCTTC,CASSLDSNYGYTF
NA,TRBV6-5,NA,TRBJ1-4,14,TGTGCCAGCCACAGGGCTGGAACTAATGAAAAACTGTTTTTT,CASHRAGTNEKLFF
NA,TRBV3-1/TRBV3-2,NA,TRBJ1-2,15,TGTGCCAGCAGCCTCCTCTCAGGAAAAGAGTATGGCTACACCTTC,CASSLLSGKEYGYTF
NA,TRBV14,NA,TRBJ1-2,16,TGTGCCAGCAGCCCCTGGCCCTCGCGTTTAAACTATGGCTACACCTTC,CASSPWPSRLNYGYTF
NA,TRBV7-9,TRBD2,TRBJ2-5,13,TGTGCCAGCAGCGGCCTAGCGGGAGAGACCCAGTACTTC,CASSGLAGETQYF
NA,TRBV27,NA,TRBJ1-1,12,TGTGCCAGCAGTTTTGGACAGAGCGAAGCTTTCTTT,CASSFGQSEAFF